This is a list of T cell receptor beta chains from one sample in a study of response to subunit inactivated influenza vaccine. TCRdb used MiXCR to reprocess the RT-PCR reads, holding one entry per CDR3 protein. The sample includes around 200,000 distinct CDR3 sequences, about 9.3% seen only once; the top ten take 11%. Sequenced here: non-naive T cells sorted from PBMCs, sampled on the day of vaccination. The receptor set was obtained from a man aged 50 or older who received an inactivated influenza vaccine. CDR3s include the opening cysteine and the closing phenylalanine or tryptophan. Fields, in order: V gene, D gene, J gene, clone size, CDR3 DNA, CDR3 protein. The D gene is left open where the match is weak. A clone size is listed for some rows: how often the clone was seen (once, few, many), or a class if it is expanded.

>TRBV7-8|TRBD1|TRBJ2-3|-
TGTGCCAGCAGCTTTGGACAGGGCGATACGCAGTATTTT
CASSFGQGDTQYF
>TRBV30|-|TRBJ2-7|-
TGTGCCTGGAGTCGGGGCCGGCTAGTGTCCTACGAGCAGTACTTC
CAWSRGRLVSYEQYF
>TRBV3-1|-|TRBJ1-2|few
TGTGCCAGCGGAATCCCCTCGAGCTATGGCTACACCTTC
CASGIPSSYGYTF
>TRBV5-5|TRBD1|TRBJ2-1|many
TGTGCCAGCAGCCCCCCTGGGACAGGGGCCTACAATGAGCAGTTCTTC
CASSPPGTGAYNEQFF
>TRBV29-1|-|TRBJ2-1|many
TGCAGCGTCGACAGTGTTTGGGGGAATGAGCAGTTCTTC
CSVDSVWGNEQFF
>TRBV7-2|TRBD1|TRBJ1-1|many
TGTGCCAGCAGCCCAGGGGGAGCGGCTTTCTTT
CASSPGGAAFF
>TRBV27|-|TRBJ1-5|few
TGTGCCAGCAGATCCCTCAGGGAAAATCAGCCCCAGCATTTT
CASRSLRENQPQHF
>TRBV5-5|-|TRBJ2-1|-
TGTGCCAGCAGCTTGGACAGGGCCTACAATGAGCAGTTCTTC
CASSLDRAYNEQFF
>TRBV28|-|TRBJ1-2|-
TGTGCCAGCAGCTGGGGGGAGAACTATGGCTACACCTTC
CASSWGENYGYTF
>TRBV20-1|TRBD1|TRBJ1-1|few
TGCAGTGCTAGGCGCCTAGGGGGCCCCGGTTCGCACACTGAAGCTTTCTTT
CSARRLGGPGSHTEAFF
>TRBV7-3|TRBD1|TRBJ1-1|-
TGTGCCAGCAGCTCGGTGGGTTACGGGACAGGGCAACGAGCTTTCTTT
CASSSVGYGTGQRAFF
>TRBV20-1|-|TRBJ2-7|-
TGCAGTGCCTCATCGCCGGGACCGTTCTACGAGCAGTACTTC
CSASSPGPFYEQYF
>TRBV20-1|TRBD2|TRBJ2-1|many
TGCAGTGCTTACTCAGGACTAGCGGGAATCGGGGATGAGCAGTTCTTC
CSAYSGLAGIGDEQFF
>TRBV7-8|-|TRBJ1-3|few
TGTGCCAGCAGCTTAGCTGTGGGTTGGACACTTGGAAACACCATATATTTT
CASSLAVGWTLGNTIYF
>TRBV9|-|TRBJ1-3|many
TGTGCCAGCAGCGAGAGTGGGTTATCTGGAAACACCATATATTTT
CASSESGLSGNTIYF
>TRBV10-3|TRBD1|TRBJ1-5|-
TGTGCCATCTGTTCCAGAGACAGGGGGCCTTCAAGCAATCAGCCCCAGCATTTT
CAICSRDRGPSSNQPQHF
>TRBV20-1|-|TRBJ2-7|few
TGCAGTGCTAGACGGGGCAGGGAGGACGAGCAGTACTTC
CSARRGREDEQYF
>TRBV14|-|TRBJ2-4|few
TGTGCCAGCAGCCAAGGTGGGCTAGCCAAAAACATTCAGTACTTC
CASSQGGLAKNIQYF
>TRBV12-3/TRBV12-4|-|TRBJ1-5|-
TGTGCCAGCAGTTTCAAAGGGGGAAATCAGCCCCAGCATTTT
CASSFKGGNQPQHF
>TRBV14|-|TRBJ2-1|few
TGTGCCAGCAGCCGGGACATAAGCTCCTACAATGAGCAGTTCTTC
CASSRDISSYNEQFF
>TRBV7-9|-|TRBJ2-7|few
TGTGCCAGCAGCTTACAAGCGGCGCACGAGCAGTACTTC
CASSLQAAHEQYF
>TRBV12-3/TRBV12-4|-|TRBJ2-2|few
TGTGCCAGCAGTTTAGCCGGGACGGCCGGGGAGCTGTTTTTT
CASSLAGTAGELFF
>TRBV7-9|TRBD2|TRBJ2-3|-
TGTGCCAGCAGTTATTCTCCGGGACTAGCAATAGATACGCAGTATTTT
CASSYSPGLAIDTQYF
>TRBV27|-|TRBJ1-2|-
TGTGCCAGCAGTTTTACCGCAGGGGTTATCTATGGCTACACCTTC
CASSFTAGVIYGYTF
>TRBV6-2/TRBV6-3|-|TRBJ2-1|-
TGTGCCAGCAGTTACGGAGGTTACGAGCAGTTCTTC
CASSYGGYEQFF
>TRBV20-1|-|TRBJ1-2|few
TGCAGTGCTAGACCACCACAGGGAAAGCCCCGAGCTAACTATGGCTACACCTTC
CSARPPQGKPRANYGYTF
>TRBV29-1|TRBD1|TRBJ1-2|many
TGCAGCGTTGATTCTGGCAGGGGGCTCGGCTATGGCTACACCTTC
CSVDSGRGLGYGYTF
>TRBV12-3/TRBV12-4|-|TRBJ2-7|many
TGTGCCAGCAGTTTAGGGACCTTAAACTACGAGCAGTACTTC
CASSLGTLNYEQYF
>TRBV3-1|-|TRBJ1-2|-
TGTGCCAGCAGCCCGAGCGGTCTCGGAGGCTACACCTTC
CASSPSGLGGYTF
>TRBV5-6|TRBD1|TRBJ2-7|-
TGTGCCAGCAGCTACCCAAATCAGGGGGCGCGCGAGCAGTACTTC
CASSYPNQGAREQYF
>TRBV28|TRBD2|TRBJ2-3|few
TGTGCCAGCAGTTTGTTGCGGGGGGGCTCAGATACGCAGTATTTT
CASSLLRGGSDTQYF
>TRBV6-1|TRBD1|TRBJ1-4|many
TGTGCCAGCAGCCGACAGGGGGCTACTAATGAAAAACTGTTTTTT
CASSRQGATNEKLFF
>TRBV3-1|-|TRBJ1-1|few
TGTGCCAGCAGCCAAGACCTTCTGAGACAGGTGAACACTGAAGCTTTCTTT
CASSQDLLRQVNTEAFF
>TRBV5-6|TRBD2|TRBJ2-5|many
TGTGCCAGCAGCCCACCTACTAGCGGGGGGGCCAAAGATAAGACCCAGTACTTC
CASSPPTSGGAKDKTQYF
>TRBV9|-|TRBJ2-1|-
TGTCCCAGCAGCGTTGGACCGGGGGTCAATGAGCAGTTCTTC
CPSSVGPGVNEQFF
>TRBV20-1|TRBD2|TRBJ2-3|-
TGCAGTGAGCTAGCGGGAGGATATTCCACAGATACGCAGTATTTT
CSELAGGYSTDTQYF
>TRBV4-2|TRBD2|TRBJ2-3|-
TGTGCCAGCAGCCCTCCATTAGCGGGAGCGGGAGATACGCAGTATTTT
CASSPPLAGAGDTQYF
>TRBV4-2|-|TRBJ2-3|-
TGTGCCAGCAGCCAAGAAGCCGGCAGCACAGATACGCAGTATTTT
CASSQEAGSTDTQYF
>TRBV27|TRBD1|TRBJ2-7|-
TGTGCCAGGGGACAGAAAAATTGCGCGCAGTACTTC
CARGQKNCAQYF
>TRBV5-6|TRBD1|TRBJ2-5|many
TGTGCCAGCAGTTTCAGGGGGTACCAAGAGACCCAGTACTTC
CASSFRGYQETQYF
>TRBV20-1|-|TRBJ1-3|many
TGCAGTGCTAGAGTAACACAGCTCTCTGGAAACACCATATATTTT
CSARVTQLSGNTIYF
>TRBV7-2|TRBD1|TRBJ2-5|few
TGTGCCAGCAGCTCAGGACAGGGGATAGGGACCCAGTACTTC
CASSSGQGIGTQYF
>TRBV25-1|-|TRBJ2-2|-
TGTGCCAGCAGTGAATCGTATTTCCGGGGGCAGAACACCGGGGAGCTGTTTTTT
CASSESYFRGQNTGELFF